The 18 T cell receptor beta chains below come from one sample, sequenced in a study of Ad26.COV2.S vaccination and SARS-CoV-2 variants. Described treatment: around 19 received Ad26.COV2.S at low or high dose, single or two shots; 5 received placebo; per-sample allocation not given. Day 63 following the first vaccine or placebo injection was when the samples were taken. Generated by immunoSEQ multiplex PCR, the TCRdb table keeps only in-frame clones and is missing some. The sample has roughly 390,000 clones, around 85% seen once. Sequenced material: peripheral blood, taken in a trial of Ad26.COV2.S vaccine versus placebo. These receptors were obtained from a person aged 18-65 years who received the Ad26.COV2.S COVID-19 vaccine or a placebo.

The chain couples TRBV6-5 to TRBJ1-1, with 7 bases lining up with TRBD1. V was pared by 5 bases and J by 4 bases, with 4 bases of the junction left unmatched. There are 13 residues in the CDR3. The germline gives CDR1 MNHEY, CDR2 SVGAGI. For the CDR3, the DNA is TGTGCCAGCAGTCTAGGGGGCCCCACTGAAGCTTTCTTT. Residues: CASSLGGPTEAFF.

There are a few counts of this clone. The rearrangement links TRBV6-2 or TRBV6-3 to TRBJ1-4, with no clear D. Trimming stripped 0 bases from V and 2 bases from J, with 7 bases between. Germline loops: CDR1 MNHEY, CDR2 SVGEGT. The length of the CDR3 is 15 residues. Here the CDR3 reads CASSYSRLTNEKLFF. CDR3 DNA: TGTGCCAGCAGTTACTCAAGATTGACTAATGAAAAACTGTTTTTT.

The chain employs TRBV9 and TRBJ2-1; D gene uncertain. V was trimmed by 4 bases and J by 4 bases, leaving 9 bases between them. The length of the CDR3 is 13 residues. Germline V gene lookup returns CDR1 SGDLS and CDR2 YYNGEE. The DNA of the CDR3 is TGTGCCAGCAGCCCCGGTCCTTACAATGAGCAGTTCTTC. Translated: CASSPGPYNEQFF.

The count of this clone is one. The chain has TRBV11-2 and TRBJ2-7; 8 positions agree with TRBD2. The V segment lost 5 bases and the J segment 3 bases; nucleotides outside the gene matches: 9. This CDR3 has 15 residues. Germline V gene sequence: CDR1 SGHAT, CDR2 FQNNGV. The CDR3 is CASSLTSRGDYEQYF. For the CDR3, the DNA is TGTGCCAGCAGCCTTACTTCGCGGGGGGACTACGAGCAGTACTTC.

Regarding this clone: Other DNA variants within this sample encode the same CDR3. The chain combines TRBV5-6 with TRBJ2-1; 8 bases agree with TRBD1. V was pared by 4 bases and J by 2 bases, with 5 bases of the junction left unmatched. The CDR3 consists of 15 residues. Looked up from germline, CDR1 is SGHDT and CDR2 is YYEEEE. CDR3 residues: CASSPKDRAYNEQFF. The CDR3 DNA reads TGTGCCAGCAGCCCCAAGGACAGGGCCTACAATGAGCAGTTCTTC. The whole variable domain, remainder taken from reference TRBV5-6 and TRBJ2-1, is DAGVTQSPTHLIKTRGQQVTLRCSPKSGHDTVSWYQQALGQGPQFIFQYYEEEERQRGNFPDRFSGHQFPNYSSELNVNALLLGDSALYLCASSPKDRAYNEQFFGPGTRLTVL.

The genes are TRBV16 and TRBJ2-1; the match to TRBD1 covers 8 bases. With 4 bases clipped from V and 2 bases from J, the junction kept 7 bases outside the gene matches. The CDR3 consists of 16 residues. Germline V CDR1 and CDR2: KGHSY, FQNENV. CDR3 region: CASSLDRGSPYNEQFF. Here the CDR3 DNA reads TGTGCCAGCAGCCTTGACAGGGGATCACCCTACAATGAGCAGTTCTTC. The full variable domain, completed using reference TRBV16 and TRBJ2-1, is GEEVAQTPKHLVRGEGQKAKLYCAPIKGHSYVFWYQQVLKNEFKFLISFQNENVFDETGMPKERFSAKCLPNSPCSLEIQATKLEDSAVYFCASSLDRGSPYNEQFFGPGTRLTVL.

The rearrangement uses TRBV30 and TRBJ1-1; D is possibly TRBD1 (5 bases). Per germline, CDR1 GTSNPN and CDR2 SVGIG (reference sequence). This CDR3 has 16 amino acids. The germline V and J ends were trimmed by 1 base and 3 bases, with 18 bases remaining between them. The chain's CDR3 is CAWSASLGPGHTEAFF. The CDR3 DNA sequence: TGTGCCTGGAGTGCATCCTTGGGTCCAGGGCACACTGAAGCTTTCTTT.

V and J are TRBV4-1 and TRBJ2-7, with 9 bases aligning to TRBD1. The CDR3 runs 17 residues. V was clipped by 0 bases and J by 1 base; unmatched bases: 7. Germline V gene data show CDR1 as MGHRA and CDR2 as YSYEKL. CDR3 in DNA: TGCGCCAGCAGCCAAGATTTGCGGGACAGGGCGTCCTACGAGCAGTACTTC. Translating gives CASSQDLRDRASYEQYF.

The chain combines TRBV6-5 with TRBJ2-7, with D possibly called TRBD1 or TRBD2 (5 bases each). Germline V lookup: CDR1 MNHEY, CDR2 SVGAGI. CDR3 length equals 14 residues. V lost 4 bases and J lost 6, with 16 bases in between. CDR3 nucleotides: TGTGCCAGCAGTTGGGTCGGCAGGGACCCCGAGCAGTACTTC. Translating it yields CASSWVGRDPEQYF.

CDR3 coding DNA: TGTGCCAGCAGCCAAGAGGTCGACTACAATGAGCAGTTCTTC. It translates to CASSQEVDYNEQFF. The rearrangement joins TRBV3-1 (or the pseudogene TRBV3-2) to TRBJ2-1; the D is unclear. The CDR3 has 14 residues. Per germline, CDR1 LGHDT and CDR2 YNNKEL (reference sequence). V lost 0 bases to trimming and J lost 3 bases, with 6 bases between them.

This sequence joins TRBV5-1 and TRBJ1-1; 12 positions agree with TRBD1. CDR1 is SGHRS and CDR2 is YFSETQ in the germline V gene. The CDR3 runs to 16 residues. J gave up 1 base and V 4 bases, and 5 bases lay outside the gene matches. For the CDR3, the DNA is TGCGCCAGCAGCCCGGGGACAGGGGGCGGGAACACTGAAGCTTTCTTT. It translates to CASSPGTGGGNTEAFF.

The rearrangement links TRBV3-1 (or the pseudogene TRBV3-2) to TRBJ2-7; D might be TRBD2 (6 bases). From germline, CDR1 is LGHDT and CDR2 YNNKEL (reference sequence). Deletions cut 2 bases from V and 1 base from J, with 12 bases between. The CDR3 sequence is 15 residues long. The CDR3 DNA is TGTGCCAGCAGCCAACAAACCGGGGGTTCCTACGAGCAGTACTTC. This codes for CASSQQTGGSYEQYF.

The chain recombines TRBV3-1 (or the pseudogene TRBV3-2) with TRBJ1-2; D is perhaps TRBD1 (5 bases). Germline loops: CDR1 LGHDT, CDR2 YNNKEL (reference sequence). The CDR3 length is 19 residues. V was cut by 0 bases and J by 5 bases, with 25 bases left in between. As DNA, the CDR3 is TGTGCCAGCAGCCAAGATCATTGTCAAGGGGTTCTGGAGATGTATGGCTACACCTTC. This gives the protein CASSQDHCQGVLEMYGYTF.

CDR3 nucleotides: TGCAGCGTTGGAAGGGAGACCCAGTACTTC. This gives the protein CSVGRETQYF. The rearrangement uses TRBV29-1 and TRBJ2-5; D not resolved. CDR3 length: 10 residues. Germline V gene sequence: CDR1 SQVTM, CDR2 ANQGSEA. Trimming took 4 bases from V and 5 from J, leaving 5 bases between them.

This sequence joins TRBV4-1 and TRBJ2-1, with 13 bases aligning to TRBD2. In germline, CDR1 is MGHRA, CDR2 YSYEKL. The ends lost 2 bases at V and 8 bases at J; junction bases unmatched: 6. The CDR3 spans 16 residues. CDR3 sequence (DNA): TGCGCCAGCAGCCAACCCAGGACTAGCGGGGGACATGAGCAGTTCTTC. Translating it yields CASSQPRTSGGHEQFF.

The rearrangement joins TRBV18 to TRBJ1-4, with D unresolved. V lost 6 bases, J lost 0 bases, and 11 bases lay in between. The CDR3 runs 15 residues. Germline CDR1 is KGHSH and CDR2 is LQKENI. CDR3 nucleotides: TGTGCCAGCTCCCGCGATTCATCAACTAATGAAAAACTGTTTTTT. This translates into CASSRDSSTNEKLFF.

The gene calls are TRBV5-6 and TRBJ1-2, with unresolved D. The CDR3 has 13 residues. V lost 1 base and J lost 8, with 12 bases in between. Germline V gives CDR1 SGHDT, CDR2 YYEEEE. For the CDR3, the DNA is TGTGCCAGCAGCTTGACAAGGGTTGGCGGCTACACCTTC. Encoded protein: CASSLTRVGGYTF.

This chain uses TRBV11-3 with TRBJ2-1, with D unresolved. Germline V gene sequence: CDR1 SGHNT, CDR2 YENEEA. V was shortened by 0 bases and J by 0 bases, with 6 bases between the two germline ends. The CDR3 sequence is 15 residues long. CDR3 sequence: CASSLDLSSYNEQFF. For the CDR3, the DNA is TGTGCCAGCAGCTTAGACTTAAGCTCCTACAATGAGCAGTTCTTC.